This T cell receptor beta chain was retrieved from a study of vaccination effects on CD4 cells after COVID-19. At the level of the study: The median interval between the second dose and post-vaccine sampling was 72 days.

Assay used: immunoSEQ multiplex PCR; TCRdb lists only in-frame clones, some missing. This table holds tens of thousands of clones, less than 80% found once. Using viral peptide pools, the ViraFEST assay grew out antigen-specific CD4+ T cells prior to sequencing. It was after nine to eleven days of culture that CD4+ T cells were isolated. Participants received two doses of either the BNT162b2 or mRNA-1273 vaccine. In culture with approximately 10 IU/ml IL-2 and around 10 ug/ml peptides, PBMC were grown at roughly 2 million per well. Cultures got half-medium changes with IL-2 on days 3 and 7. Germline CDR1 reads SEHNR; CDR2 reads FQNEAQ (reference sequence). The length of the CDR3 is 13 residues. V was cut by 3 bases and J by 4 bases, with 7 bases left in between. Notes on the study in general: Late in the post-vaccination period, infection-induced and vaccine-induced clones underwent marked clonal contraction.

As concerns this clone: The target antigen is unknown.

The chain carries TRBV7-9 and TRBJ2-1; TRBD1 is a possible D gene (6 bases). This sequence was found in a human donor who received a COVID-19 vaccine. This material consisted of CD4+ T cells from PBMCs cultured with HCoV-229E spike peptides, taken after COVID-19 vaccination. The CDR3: CASSLTGYNEQFF. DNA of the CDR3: TGTGCCAGCAGCTTGACAGGTTACAATGAGCAGTTCTTC. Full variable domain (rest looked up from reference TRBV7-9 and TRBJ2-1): DTGVSQNPRHKITKRGQNVTFRCDPISEHNRLYWYRQTLGQGPEFLTYFQNEAQLEKSRLLSDRFSAERPKGSFSTLEIQRTEQGDSAMYLCASSLTGYNEQFFGPGTRLTVL.